The 22 T cell receptor beta chains in this list originate from one sample, sequenced in a study of T cell responses to AZD1222 COVID-19 vaccine. Produced via immunoSEQ multiplex PCR; TCRdb's table is partial and in-frame only. The sample lists around 80,000 clones, approximately 83% seen once, with under 11% in the top ten. The sequencing used peripheral blood, collected 28 days after the second AZD1222 dose. The receptors were sampled from an adult who received the AZD1222 COVID-19 vaccine.

The chain joins TRBV5-4 to TRBJ2-3; unclear D gene. V was cut by 0 bases and J by 2 bases, with 4 bases left in between. Germline V gives CDR1 SGHNT, CDR2 YYREEE (reference sequence). This CDR3 spans 13 amino acids. The CDR3 bases are TGTGCCAGCAGCTTGGGCACCACAGATACGCAGTATTTT. The encoded protein is CASSLGTTDTQYF.

The chain couples TRBV27 to TRBJ2-7, with 10 bases identical to TRBD1. The CDR3 is 15 amino acids. V lost 5 bases to trimming and J lost 6 bases; unmatched junction nucleotides: 10. CDR1 is MNHEY and CDR2 is SMNVEV in the germline V gene (reference sequence). The CDR3 loop is CASSPTRDRGAEQYF. The CDR3, as DNA: TGTGCCAGCAGTCCGACACGGGACAGGGGAGCCGAGCAGTACTTC.

The chain is built from TRBV11-2 and TRBJ1-1; D is ambiguous. The germline V gene encodes CDR1 SGHAT and CDR2 FQNNGV. This CDR3 contains 17 residues. Trimming pared 4 bases from V and 0 bases from J, leaving 18 bases between. The DNA of the CDR3 is TGTGCCAGCAGCTCCGTAGGGTTAGTGGTAGTGAACACTGAAGCTTTCTTT. It encodes CASSSVGLVVVNTEAFF.

The CDR3 loop reads CSVRSPRDYTF. The DNA for the CDR3 is TGCAGCGTCCGATCGCCCAGGGACTACACCTTC. V and J are TRBV29-1 and TRBJ1-2; possibly TRBD1 for D (5 bases). V lost 6 bases and J lost 10, with 15 bases in between. This CDR3 has 11 amino acids. Germline lookup yields CDR1 SQVTM and CDR2 ANQGSEA.

In its sample, this clone was seen many times. Within the sample, other DNA sequences also encode this same CDR3. The chain couples TRBV6-5 to TRBJ1-1; weak D call: TRBD1 (5 bases). V was shortened by 2 bases and J by 5 bases, with 6 bases between the two germline ends. CDR1 MNHEY and CDR2 SVGAGI come from the germline V gene. The CDR3 runs 12 residues. CDR3 protein: CASSYGGTEAFF. CDR3 nucleotide sequence: TGTGCCAGCAGTTACGGGGGAACTGAAGCTTTCTTT.

This chain joins TRBV6-4 and TRBJ1-5, with 8 nucleotides matching TRBD1. The V segment lost 6 bases and the J segment 4 bases; nucleotides outside the gene matches: 2. The CDR3 is made up of 13 amino acids. Germline values: CDR1 MRHNA, CDR2 SNTAGT. The CDR3 nucleotides are TGTGCCAGCAGCCGGGACAGGAATCAGCCCCAGCATTTT. It codes for CASSRDRNQPQHF.

The chain joins TRBV4-2 to TRBJ1-3, with D tentatively TRBD1 (6 bases). Between the trimmed V and J ends, which lost 1 base and 0 bases, there was a span of 10 bases. In germline, CDR1 is LGHNA, CDR2 YNFKEQ. CDR3 length: 16 amino acids. The DNA of the CDR3 is TGTGCCAGCAGCCAAGCAGACAGGTCCTCTGGAAACACCATATATTTT. This encodes CASSQADRSSGNTIYF.

This clone showed up just a few times. This chain links TRBV5-1 with TRBJ2-1; 8 bases agree with TRBD1. This CDR3 contains 15 residues. CDR1 and CDR2 (germline): SGHRS, YFSETQ. V dropped 4 bases and J dropped 3; count of bases not matched to a gene: 6. CDR3: CASSPGDRRYNEQFF. CDR3 nucleotides: TGCGCCAGCAGCCCGGGGGACAGGCGCTACAATGAGCAGTTCTTC.

This clone was seen once. The rearrangement joins TRBV6-1 to TRBJ1-5; D may be TRBD1 (5 bases). The CDR3 totals 15 residues. The V end was cut by 2 bases, the J end by 6 bases, with 14 bases between. The germline V gene has CDR1 MNHNS and CDR2 SASEGT. The CDR3 region is CASSESGGDFQPQHF. Written as DNA, the CDR3 is TGTGCCAGCAGTGAATCGGGGGGGGATTTTCAGCCCCAGCATTTT.

This chain connects TRBV6-6 to TRBJ1-2; 9 bases are a match to TRBD1. The CDR3 covers 15 residues. Trimming cost V 4 bases and J 2 bases; bases outside gene matches: 5. Germline lookup yields CDR1 MNHNY and CDR2 SVGAGI (reference sequence). CDR3 in amino acids: CASSFRTGANYGYTF. CDR3 in DNA: TGTGCCAGCAGTTTCAGGACAGGGGCCAACTATGGCTACACCTTC.

V usage is TRBV2 and J usage is TRBJ2-2; D is ambiguous. Trimming cost V 3 bases and J 7 bases, with 9 bases left between them. The CDR3 runs 13 residues. Germline V CDR1 and CDR2: SNHLY, FYNNEI. Here the CDR3 DNA reads TGTGCCAGCAGTGAGTCGCGAGTCGGGGAGCTGTTTTTT. Its protein product is CASSESRVGELFF.

The chain uses TRBV6-1 and TRBJ1-2; TRBD1 aligns across 9 bases. CDR1 and CDR2 (germline): MNHNS, SASEGT. This CDR3 is 15 amino acids long. The J segment lost 4 bases and the V segment lost 3 bases, leaving 6 bases of the junction unmatched. The CDR3 nucleotides read TGTGCCAGCAGTGACCGGGACAGGGCCGCCTATGGCTACACCTTC. The encoded protein is CASSDRDRAAYGYTF.

The J gene is TRBJ2-5, the V gene TRBV5-1, with D possibly matching TRBD2 (5 bases). Germline V gene lookup returns CDR1 SGHRS and CDR2 YFSETQ. V lost 2 bases, J lost 7 bases, and 15 bases lay in between. The CDR3 totals 14 residues. CDR3 coding DNA: TGCGCCAGCAGCTTCGGAGTTACCGGGGTGACCCAGTACTTC. Translating it yields CASSFGVTGVTQYF.

The CDR3, as DNA: TGTGCCAGCGTAGGGGAGCAGACCCAGTACTTC. Protein sequence: CASVGEQTQYF. V usage is TRBV6-5 and J usage is TRBJ2-5; possibly TRBD1 or TRBD2 for D (5 bases each). The ends were cut back, 8 bases at V and 6 bases at J, with 10 bases in the middle. The CDR3 length is 11 residues. CDR1 is MNHEY and CDR2 is SVGAGI in the germline V gene.

This clone was observed a single time. V gene TRBV6-6 combines with J gene TRBJ2-3, with a possible D match to TRBD2 (7 bases). There are 15 residues in the CDR3. Trimming removed 8 bases at V and 4 bases at J, with 19 bases between. CDR1 is MNHNY and CDR2 is SVGAGI in the germline V gene (reference sequence). The CDR3 DNA reads TGTGCCAGCGGACCGTTCGGGGGGCCAGCAGATACGCAGTATTTT. Translating it yields CASGPFGGPADTQYF.

V and J are TRBV27 and TRBJ2-7; D uncertain. Trimming pared 5 bases from V and 6 bases from J, leaving 20 bases between. Germline V gene sequence: CDR1 MNHEY, CDR2 SMNVEV (reference sequence). CDR3 length: 15 amino acids. The CDR3 coding sequence is TGTGCCAGCAGTCCTCCTGAGGCGGTTAAGCGCGAGCAGTACTTC. Its protein product is CASSPPEAVKREQYF.

The chain uses TRBV10-3 and TRBJ2-2; 7 positions match TRBD1. Looked up from germline, CDR1 is ENHRY and CDR2 is SYGVKD. CDR3 size: 17 residues. The junction had 12 bases not matched to a gene; V was cut back by 4 bases and J by 4 bases. The CDR3 region has the DNA TGTGCCATCAGTGGACCGACAGGGAGCGCGGGCACCGGGGAGCTGTTTTTT. The encoded protein is CAISGPTGSAGTGELFF.

This clone was recorded only once. The CDR3, as DNA: TGCGCCAGCAGCTCTTCAGGGCGGGATTCACCCCTCCACTTT. It is translated as CASSSSGRDSPLHF. The chain employs TRBV5-1 and TRBJ1-6; D may be TRBD1 (5 bases). CDR1 and CDR2 from the germline V gene are SGHRS and YFSETQ. The V end lost 3 bases, the J end lost 8 bases, and 12 bases lay between the germline ends. The CDR3 consists of 14 residues.

The CDR3 spells CASSEDVWSYNEQFF. For the CDR3, the DNA is TGTGCCAGCAGTGAAGATGTGTGGTCCTACAATGAGCAGTTCTTC. V and J are TRBV2 and TRBJ2-1; D unclear. In germline, CDR1 is SNHLY, CDR2 FYNNEI. The CDR3 totals 15 residues. With 1 base removed from V and 1 base from J, the gap between germline ends came to 8 bases.

This clone has a single count. This rearrangement joins TRBV6-4 to TRBJ1-6, with 10 nucleotides matching TRBD1. Germline V gene lookup returns CDR1 MRHNA and CDR2 SNTAGT. J was trimmed by 9 bases and V by 0 bases; bases with no gene match: 8. The CDR3 runs 17 residues. The CDR3 region is CASSDSAGTGVTSPLHF. Here the CDR3 DNA reads TGTGCCAGCAGTGACTCGGCCGGGACAGGGGTTACTTCACCCCTCCACTTT.

This chain uses TRBV2 with TRBJ1-3; tentative D call: TRBD1 (5 bases). The germline gives CDR1 SNHLY, CDR2 FYNNEI. Trimming took off 5 bases at V and 2 bases at J, with 13 bases between the two ends. This CDR3 comprises 15 residues. This chain's CDR3 is CASSIGAPPGNTIYF. The CDR3 nucleotides are TGTGCCAGCAGTATAGGGGCACCTCCTGGAAACACCATATATTTT.

This chain uses TRBV11-2 with TRBJ1-1; D not certain. This CDR3 comprises 15 residues. Deletions cut 1 base from V and 3 bases from J, with 12 bases between. CDR1 is SGHAT, CDR2 FQNNGV, per germline. In DNA form, the CDR3 reads TGTGCCAGCAGCTTAGCCAGGACGGCTTACACTGAAGCTTTCTTT. Amino acid sequence: CASSLARTAYTEAFF.